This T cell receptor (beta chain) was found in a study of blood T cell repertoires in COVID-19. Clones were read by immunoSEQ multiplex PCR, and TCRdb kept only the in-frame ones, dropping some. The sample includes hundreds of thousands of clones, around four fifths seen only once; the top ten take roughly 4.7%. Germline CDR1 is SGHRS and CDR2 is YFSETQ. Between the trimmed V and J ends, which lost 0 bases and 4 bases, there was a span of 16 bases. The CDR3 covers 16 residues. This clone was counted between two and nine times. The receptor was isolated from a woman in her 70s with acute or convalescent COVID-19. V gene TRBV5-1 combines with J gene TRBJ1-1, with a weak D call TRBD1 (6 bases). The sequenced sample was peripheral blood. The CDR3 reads CASSLEATGLGTEAFF. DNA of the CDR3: TGCGCCAGCAGCTTGGAGGCCACAGGGTTGGGCACTGAAGCTTTCTTT.